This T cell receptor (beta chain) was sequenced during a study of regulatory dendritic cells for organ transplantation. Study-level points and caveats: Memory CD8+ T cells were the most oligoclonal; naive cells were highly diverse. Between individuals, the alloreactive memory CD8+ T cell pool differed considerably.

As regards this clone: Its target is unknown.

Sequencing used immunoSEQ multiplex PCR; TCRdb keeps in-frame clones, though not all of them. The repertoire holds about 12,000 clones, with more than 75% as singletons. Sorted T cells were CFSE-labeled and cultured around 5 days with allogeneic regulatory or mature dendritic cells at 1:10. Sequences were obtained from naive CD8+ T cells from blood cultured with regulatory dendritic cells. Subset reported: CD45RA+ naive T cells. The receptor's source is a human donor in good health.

CDR3 sequence reads: CASSLLTQGGLYDNYGYTF. The CDR3 region has the DNA TGTGCCAGCAGCTTACTCACACAGGGAGGGCTTTATGATAACTATGGCTACACCTTC. This sequence joins TRBV5-6 and TRBJ1-2; maybe TRBD1 (6 bases). V lost 2 bases and J lost 1, with 24 bases in between. CDR1 SGHDT and CDR2 YYEEEE come from the germline V gene. The CDR3 is 19 residues long.